The clone carrying this T cell receptor beta chain was picked up a small number of times. Its target is not known. V was shortened by 1 base and J by 6 bases, with 10 bases between the two germline ends. The CDR3 is 14 residues long. Looked up from germline, CDR1 is MDHEN and CDR2 is SYDVKM. This sample was taken from a study of cytomegalovirus exposure and HLA in healthy donors. Study-wide context: Earlier, 95 million to 130 million unique TCR beta sequences were recovered from about 200 million T cells by an analysis.

60 Vbeta and 13 Jbeta primers were used in PCR. Profiling relied on immunoSEQ multiplex PCR, and the TCRdb table lists in-frame clones only, not all of them. Found here are about 190,000 clones, approximately 79% of them singletons; the top ten hold 1.6%. General study points: It has been reported that TCR beta sequences accurately predicted the HLA-A and HLA-B alleles of most subjects. Apparent HLA restriction characterized most CMV-associated TCR beta chains in a later analysis.

This receptor was taken from a woman younger than 30 in good health and CMV-seronegative. J is TRBJ2-1 and V is TRBV28; D is undetermined. Sequencing was carried out using PBMCs. The CDR3 nucleotides are TGTGCCAGCAGTTTATCCGGGTTTGGCAATGAGCAGTTCTTC. Translation: CASSLSGFGNEQFF.